A single sample gave rise to the 5 T cell receptor beta chains below, sequenced in a study of PD-1 blockade in classical Hodgkin lymphoma. TCRdb's copy holds only in-frame clones and misses some; the assay was immunoSEQ multiplex PCR. The table lists 45,000 to 55,000 clones, approximately 73% of them singletons, with over 12% in the top ten. Every patient relapsed after autologous stem cell transplantation, and brentuximab vedotin exposure varied. The sample in question was peripheral blood mononuclear cells (PBMCs), obtained before the second cycle of nivolumab. These receptors were collected from a human donor with classical Hodgkin lymphoma.

This clone was picked up one time. The rearrangement uses TRBV7-3 and TRBJ2-1; D might be TRBD2 (6 bases). The CDR3 covers 12 residues. Trimming stripped 5 bases from V and 11 bases from J, with 13 bases between. The V gene's germline CDR1 is SGHTA and CDR2 FQGTGA. CDR3: CASSVLGGQQFF. In DNA form, the CDR3 reads TGTGCCAGCAGCGTTTTAGGAGGGCAGCAGTTCTTC.

This clone was seen more than once but under ten times. The chain carries TRBV6-1 and TRBJ2-2, with 10 positions matching TRBD2. Germline V CDR1 and CDR2: MNHNS, SASEGT. V lost 7 bases, J lost 2 bases, and 10 bases stayed unmatched. The CDR3 length is 17 residues. The CDR3 DNA reads TGTGCCAGCAATGACTGGGGACTAGCGCTAAACACCGGGGAGCTGTTTTTT. Encoded protein: CASNDWGLALNTGELFF.

A word on this clone: Germline is not matched at one junction end, which may reflect a read error. The rearrangement uses TRBV19 and TRBJ1-1; D not certain. The CDR3 consists of 14 residues. Per germline, CDR1 LNHDA and CDR2 SQIVND (reference sequence). CDR3: CASSIGYPNSEAFF. The CDR3 nucleotides are TGTGCCAGTAGTATAGGGTACCCGAACAGTGAAGCTTTCTTT.

J is TRBJ2-5 and V is TRBV11-2; 9 nucleotides agree with TRBD2. The CDR3 is 15 amino acids. CDR1 SGHAT and CDR2 FQNNGV come from the germline V gene. The J segment lost 7 bases and the V segment lost 5 bases, leaving 11 bases of the junction unmatched. This CDR3 is CASSPSGVGPVTQYF. CDR3 nucleotides: TGTGCCAGCAGCCCTAGCGGGGTGGGGCCTGTGACCCAGTACTTC.

Points on this clone: The same CDR3 can be traced to other DNA sequences in this sample. The rearrangement links TRBV6-6 to TRBJ1-3; D uncertain. With 4 bases removed from V and 0 bases from J, the gap between germline ends came to 7 bases. Looked up from germline, CDR1 is MNHNY and CDR2 is SVGAGI (reference sequence). The CDR3 is 14 residues long. The CDR3 DNA sequence: TGTGCCAGCAGTTCTCGGATCTCTGGAAACACCATATATTTT. Translated, it gives CASSSRISGNTIYF.